This T cell receptor (beta chain) emerged from a study of shared clonotypes between healthy human individuals. V was pared by 3 bases and J by 2 bases, with 7 bases between. Germline-derived CDR1 and CDR2 are MDHEN and SYDVKM. The CDR3 consists of 13 residues. Here immunoSEQ multiplex PCR was the method, and the copy in TCRdb shows in-frame clones only, minus some. This table has over a million clones, approximately 97% appearing once. The V and J genes are TRBV28 and TRBJ1-1; no firm D call. This TCR was recovered from a man aged 25-45 years in good health. Sequencing used naive CD4+ T cells sorted from blood. Subset here: CD45RA+ positively selected. The CDR3 DNA follows: TGTGCCAGCAGTTTGAAACCTAACACTGAAGCTTTCTTT. Translation gives CASSLKPNTEAFF.